One and the same sample provided the 26 T cell receptor beta chains below, sequenced in a study of tissue T cells after allogeneic stem cell transplantation. This table comes from immunoSEQ multiplex PCR, and its TCRdb copy is limited to in-frame clones, with some not included. The table has roughly 6,100 clones, approximately 43% seen once. Regarding time point: mouse harvest day 7 after allogeneic transplant. The graft held 10^6 splenic CD5+ T cells and 10^7 T-cell-depleted bone marrow cells. The specimen sequenced was skin. These receptors all stem from a female BALB/c mouse given C57BL/6 T cells with graft-versus-host disease after an allogeneic hematopoietic cell transplant.

Comment on this clone: Mouse germline and gene names are used. From the germline J gene comes the end of the CDR3, since the read stops 1 residue before it. The genes are TRBV4 and TRBJ2-7; unclear D gene. The CDR3 length is 13 residues. Germline CDR1 and CDR2: LGHDT and YNNKQL (reference sequence). Trimming took off 5 bases at V and 6 bases at J, with 14 bases between the two ends. The CDR3 is CASSHQTGGEQYF. Partial CDR3 DNA: TGTGCCAGCAGCCACCAAACGGGAGGTGAACAGTAC.

Notes on this clone: Genes and germline are mouse. The sequence runs out 1 residue before the end of the CDR3; the remainder is reconstructed from the germline J gene. The genes are TRBV15 and TRBJ1-1; D is ambiguous. CDR3 length equals 13 residues. Germline lookup yields CDR1 SGHND and CDR2 FRSKSL. The V end lost 3 bases, the J end lost 0 bases, and 5 bases lay between the germline ends. This chain's CDR3 is CASSFGANTEVFF. The DNA read from the CDR3 is TGTGCCAGCAGTTTCGGTGCAAACACAGAAGTCTTC.

About this clone: These gene names are mouse names. Partial CDR3 DNA: TGTGCCAGCAGTCGACTGGGGACCGGGCAGCTCTAC. Protein sequence: CASSRLGTGQLY. In full, the CDR3 reads CASSRLGTGQLYF. This chain uses TRBV24 with TRBJ2-2, with TRBD2 matching 8 bases. The CDR3 end is not reached by the read, which stops 1 residue before it; the germline J gene fills it in. The germline V gene encodes CDR1 KGHTA and CDR2 FRNEEI. The CDR3 sequence is 13 residues long. The V and J ends lost 4 bases and 5 bases, in that order; junction bases with no gene match: 0.

A word on this clone: Gene names are the mouse ones. The read halts 1 residue ahead of the CDR3 end, with the missing end drawn from the germline J gene. The V gene is TRBV26, the J gene TRBJ1-1; 8 positions match TRBD1. Germline values: CDR1 KGHPV, CDR2 FQNQEV (reference sequence). This CDR3 spans 14 amino acids. The ends lost 5 bases at V and 4 bases at J; junction bases unmatched: 6. This chain's CDR3 is CASSGNRGITEVFF. The sequenced part of the CDR3 DNA is TGTGCCAGCAGTGGTAACAGGGGGATCACAGAAGTCTTC. Supplemented by reference TRBV26 and TRBJ1-1, the full variable domain reads NSKVIQTPRYLVKGQGQKAKMRCIPEKGHPVVFWYQQNKNNEFKFLINFQNQEVLQQIDMTEKRFSAECPSNSPCSLEIQSSEAGDSALYLCASSGNRGITEVFFGKGTRLTVV.

A remark on this clone: These gene names are mouse names. The CDR3 end is not reached by the read, which stops 1 residue before it; the germline J gene fills it in. The chain employs TRBV14 and TRBJ2-7, with TRBD2 matching over 9 bases. The V segment lost 2 bases and the J segment 4 bases; nucleotides outside the gene matches: 4. CDR3 length: 14 residues. In germline, CDR1 is SGHDT, CDR2 FRDEAV. Incomplete CDR3 DNA: TGTGCCAGCAGTTTAGGGACTGGGCGATATGAACAGTAC. This encodes CASSLGTGRYEQY. In full, the CDR3 is CASSLGTGRYEQYF. Complete variable domain (other parts from reference TRBV14 and TRBJ2-7): EAGVTQSPRYAVLQEGQAVSFWCDPISGHDTLYWYQQPRDQGPQLLVYFRDEAVIDNSQLPSDRFSAVRPKGTNSTLKIQSAKQGDTATYLCASSLGTGRYEQYFGPGTRLTVL.

On this clone: Germline and genes here are mouse. CDR3 sequence reads: CASSPGGGTGQLYF. The CDR3 DNA, read in part, is TGTGCCAGCAGCCCAGGGGGCGGCACCGGGCAGCTCTAC. The chain is built from TRBV26 and TRBJ2-2, with TRBD1 identical over 8 bases. The CDR3 extends 1 residue past the end of the read, so its final part is completed from the germline J gene. Germline V CDR1 and CDR2: KGHPV, FQNQEV (reference sequence). The ends lost 6 bases at V and 4 bases at J; junction bases unmatched: 4. This CDR3 is 14 amino acids long.

This clone came up a few times. The gene names given are mouse names. The read falls 1 residue short of the CDR3 end, and the missing part is taken from the germline J gene. This rearrangement joins TRBV19 to TRBJ1-1; D unclear. Germline values: CDR1 FNHDT, CDR2 SITEND (reference sequence). Trimming cost V 6 bases and J 1 base, with 4 bases left between them. This CDR3 region has 11 residues. Partial CDR3 DNA: TGTGCCAGCAACAGAAACACAGAAGTCTTC. As protein: CASNRNTEVF. The full CDR3 reads CASNRNTEVFF.

This clone occurred a few times. Gene names are mouse gene names. Sequencing ends 1 residue short of the CDR3 end; the germline J gene provides the rest. J is TRBJ2-5 and V is TRBV12-1, with 8 bases identical to TRBD2. This CDR3 is built from 13 residues. CDR1 is SGHSN, CDR2 HYEKVE, per germline. V shed 0 bases and J 6 bases; nucleotides not matched to a gene: 1. The CDR3 region is CASSLLGGDTQYF. The CDR3 DNA, read in part, is TGTGCCAGCTCTCTCCTGGGGGGTGACACCCAGTAC.

This clone is classed as medium-sized. Any gene name here is a mouse gene name. The read finishes 1 residue shy of the CDR3 end, and the germline J gene is used to complete it. V usage is TRBV26 and J usage is TRBJ2-1; D gene uncertain. This CDR3 is built from 12 residues. Germline CDR1 KGHPV, CDR2 FQNQEV (reference sequence). V dropped 0 bases and J dropped 7 bases, with 4 bases sitting between them. The CDR3: CASSLSGAEQFF. CDR3 DNA, as far as it was read: TGTGCCAGCAGTCTGTCGGGGGCTGAGCAGTTC.

In its sample, this clone was seen a few times. Gene labels here are mouse ones. From the germline J gene comes the end of the CDR3, since the read stops 1 residue before it. V usage is TRBV13-1 and J usage is TRBJ2-1, with 10 bases identical to TRBD1. The germline gives CDR1 NSHNY, CDR2 SYGAGN. V shed 2 bases, J shed 1 base, and the junction held 6 bases outside the gene matches. The CDR3 extends over 17 amino acids. The sequenced CDR3 bases are TGTGCCAGCAGTGACCGGGACAGGGGTGGGAACTATGCTGAGCAGTTC. Translation gives CASSDRDRGGNYAEQF. The whole CDR3 is CASSDRDRGGNYAEQFF.

Remarks on this clone: All gene names here are mouse names. The sequence runs out 1 residue before the end of the CDR3; the remainder is reconstructed from the germline J gene. The chain is built from TRBV26 and TRBJ1-1, with TRBD1 as a possible D gene (6 bases). The ends were cut back, 3 bases at V and 0 bases at J, with 8 bases in the middle. The CDR3 loop spans 14 amino acids. CDR1 and CDR2 from the germline V gene are KGHPV and FQNQEV (reference sequence). CDR3 bases read: TGTGCCAGCAGTCTACAGGGTTCAAACACAGAAGTCTTC. Residues: CASSLQGSNTEVF. Given in full, the CDR3 is CASSLQGSNTEVFF.

As concerns this clone: Gene labels here are mouse ones. Read coverage stops 1 residue before the CDR3 terminus; the germline J gene supplies the remainder. Other DNA sequences in this specimen translate into the identical CDR3. V and J are TRBV3 and TRBJ2-5; D is unclear. The length of the CDR3 is 11 residues. V was clipped by 4 bases and J by 6 bases, with 5 bases between them. The germline gives CDR1 SNHLY, CDR2 FYNGKV (reference sequence). CDR3 residues: CASSSRDTQYF. The CDR3 DNA, read in part, is TGTGCCAGCAGCTCCAGGGACACCCAGTAC. Complete variable domain (other parts from reference TRBV3 and TRBJ2-5): GPKVLQIPSHQIIDMGQMVTLNCDPVSNHLYFYWYKQILGQQMEFLVNFYNGKVMEKSKLFKDQFSVERPDGSYFTLKIQPTALEDSAVYFCASSSRDTQYFGPGTRLLVL.

On this clone itself: Germline and genes here are mouse. The read terminates 1 residue before the CDR3 end, so the remaining end is supplied by the germline J gene. The V call is TRBV15, the J call TRBJ2-2, with 9 bases aligning to TRBD2. This CDR3 has 14 residues. Germline V gene data show CDR1 as SGHND and CDR2 as FRSKSL. With 2 bases clipped from V and 6 bases from J, the junction kept 1 base outside the gene matches. The CDR3 sequence is CASSLLGGSGQLYF. The DNA read from the CDR3 is TGTGCCAGCAGTTTACTGGGGGGGTCCGGGCAGCTCTAC.

In regard to this clone: The gene names given are mouse names. CDR3 DNA, as far as it was read: TGTGCCAGCAGTCTGTGGCAAAGCTATGCTGAGCAGTTC. This gives the protein CASSLWQSYAEQF. The full CDR3 is CASSLWQSYAEQFF. The V call is TRBV26, the J call TRBJ2-1; D unclear. The read falls 1 residue short of the CDR3 end, and the missing part is taken from the germline J gene. The CDR3 covers 14 residues. Per germline, CDR1 KGHPV and CDR2 FQNQEV (reference sequence). V lost 1 base and J 3 bases, leaving 7 bases between the germline ends.

About this clone: Genes and germline come from the mouse. The read ends 1 residue early relative to the CDR3; the germline J gene fills the gap. The chain joins TRBV15 to TRBJ2-7; perhaps TRBD1 as D (5 bases). Trimming removed 3 bases at V and 3 bases at J, with 6 bases between. CDR1 is SGHND and CDR2 is FRSKSL in the germline V gene. CDR3 length: 12 residues. The CDR3 reads CASSFDSYEQYF. The covered CDR3 bases are TGTGCCAGCAGTTTCGACAGCTATGAACAGTAC.

On this clone: The listed genes are named as in mouse. The read is 1 residue too short to cover the CDR3 end, so that end is filled in from the germline J gene. V usage is TRBV26 and J usage is TRBJ2-4, with 7 bases identical to TRBD1. Germline V gives CDR1 KGHPV, CDR2 FQNQEV (reference sequence). After removal of 6 bases from V and 4 bases from J, the junction contained 1 base not matched to a gene. The length of the CDR3 is 12 residues. This CDR3 reads CASSQGENTLYF. The CDR3 bases that were read are TGTGCCAGCAGCCAGGGGGAAAACACCTTGTAC. Supplemented by reference TRBV26 and TRBJ2-4, the full variable domain reads NSKVIQTPRYLVKGQGQKAKMRCIPEKGHPVVFWYQQNKNNEFKFLINFQNQEVLQQIDMTEKRFSAECPSNSPCSLEIQSSEAGDSALYLCASSQGENTLYFGAGTRLSVL.

For this clone: The genes are named according to mouse. The DNA ends 1 residue before the CDR3 does, and the rest of the CDR3 is filled in from the germline J gene. The chain recombines TRBV26 with TRBJ1-3, with D possibly matching TRBD1 (5 bases). This CDR3 region has 13 residues. In germline, CDR1 is KGHPV, CDR2 FQNQEV (reference sequence). V was trimmed by 8 bases and J by 4 bases, leaving 12 bases between them. The CDR3 sequence: CASLGGVGNTLYF. The covered CDR3 bases are TGTGCCAGCCTCGGGGGGGTGGGAAATACGCTCTAT. Combining the CDR3 with reference TRBV26 and TRBJ1-3 gives the whole variable domain NSKVIQTPRYLVKGQGQKAKMRCIPEKGHPVVFWYQQNKNNEFKFLINFQNQEVLQQIDMTEKRFSAECPSNSPCSLEIQSSEAGDSALYLCASLGGVGNTLYFGEGSRLIVV.

About this clone itself: Genes here carry mouse names. Read coverage stops 1 residue before the CDR3 terminus; the germline J gene supplies the remainder. The V and J genes are TRBV3 and TRBJ2-3, with TRBD1 identical over 7 bases. The V and J ends lost 5 bases and 1 base, in that order; junction bases with no gene match: 6. The V gene's germline CDR1 is SNHLY and CDR2 FYNGKV (reference sequence). The CDR3 length is 15 residues. The sequenced CDR3 bases are TGTGCCAGCAGCCCCCGACAGGGTGGTGCAGAAACGCTGTAT. Amino acid sequence: CASSPRQGGAETLY. The whole CDR3 is CASSPRQGGAETLYF.

With regard to this clone: Here the gene names and germline are mouse. The sequenced fragment ends 1 residue before the CDR3 boundary, so the rest is inferred from the germline J gene. The rearrangement uses TRBV3 and TRBJ2-1; tentatively, D is TRBD1 or TRBD2 (5 bases each). The germline V gene encodes CDR1 SNHLY and CDR2 FYNGKV (reference sequence). CDR3 length: 13 amino acids. V lost 3 bases to trimming and J lost 7 bases, with 10 bases between them. CDR3 DNA, as far as it was read: TGTGCCAGCAGCTTCGGGACGGAGGCTGAGCAGTTC. The encoded protein is CASSFGTEAEQF. The whole CDR3 protein reads CASSFGTEAEQFF.

To note about this clone: Gene names and germline refer to mouse. With the read ending 1 residue before the CDR3 end, the germline J gene is used to fill in that end. The chain recombines TRBV13-3 with TRBJ2-5, with D possibly matching TRBD1 (6 bases). V was pared by 3 bases and J by 5 bases, with 7 bases between. This CDR3 region has 12 residues. CDR1 is NNHDY and CDR2 is SYVADS in the germline V gene. CDR3 bases read: TGTGCCAGCAGTGGGACAGTAGACACCCAGTAC. Translation: CASSGTVDTQY. The entire CDR3 protein is CASSGTVDTQYF.

This clone has a single count. The genes are named according to mouse. The read comes to an end 1 residue before the CDR3 does, leaving the germline J gene to fill in the end. The chain joins TRBV5 to TRBJ1-2; TRBD1 might be the D (5 bases). The CDR3 runs 15 residues. The V gene lost 0 bases and the J gene lost 0 bases, with 8 bases spanning the gap. The germline V gene encodes CDR1 LGHNA and CDR2 YNLKQL (reference sequence). The CDR3 reads CASSQDSRANSDYTF. The sequenced part of the CDR3 DNA is TGTGCCAGCAGCCAAGATTCCAGGGCAAACTCCGACTACACC.

This clone is categorized as medium-sized. All gene names here are mouse names. The read terminates 1 residue ahead of where the CDR3 ends, so the germline J gene completes it. J is TRBJ2-1 and V is TRBV5; D is unclear. CDR1 LGHNA and CDR2 YNLKQL come from the germline V gene (reference sequence). V was cut by 4 bases and J by 6 bases, with 7 bases left in between. This CDR3 spans 12 amino acids. CDR3 DNA (partial): TGTGCCAGCAGCCTTACAGTTGCTGAGCAGTTC. It codes for CASSLTVAEQF. The complete CDR3 protein is CASSLTVAEQFF.

As to this clone: All gene names here are mouse names. The read halts 1 residue ahead of the CDR3 end, with the missing end drawn from the germline J gene. The chain links TRBV13-1 to TRBJ1-1, with D possibly TRBD1 on 5 matching bases. The CDR3 is 13 residues long. V lost 2 bases, J lost 0 bases, and 5 bases lay in between. CDR1 is NSHNY, CDR2 SYGAGN, per germline. The CDR3 loop is CASSEGANTEVFF. Partial CDR3 DNA: TGTGCCAGCAGTGAGGGGGCAAACACAGAAGTCTTC.

Concerning this clone itself: Gene labels here are mouse ones. The read comes to an end 1 residue before the CDR3 does, leaving the germline J gene to fill in the end. The chain combines TRBV15 with TRBJ1-1; no definite D call. This CDR3 contains 13 residues. The V and J ends lost 1 base and 1 base respectively, with 4 bases between them. Germline V gene sequence: CDR1 SGHND, CDR2 FRSKSL. CDR3 loop: CASSLDRNTEVFF. The DNA read from the CDR3 is TGTGCCAGCAGTTTAGACAGAAACACAGAAGTCTTC.

This clone has just a few counts. Any gene name here is a mouse gene name. The CDR3 is cut off 1 residue early in the read; its end comes from the germline J gene. The chain carries TRBV26 and TRBJ2-5; D may be TRBD2 (6 bases). The CDR3 loop spans 16 amino acids. The V end lost 4 bases, the J end lost 0 bases, and 14 bases lay between the germline ends. Germline lookup yields CDR1 KGHPV and CDR2 FQNQEV (reference sequence). The sequenced part of the CDR3 DNA is TGTGCCAGCAGTCCCCCACTGGGTTATAACCAAGACACCCAGTAC. Amino acids: CASSPPLGYNQDTQY. The full CDR3 reads CASSPPLGYNQDTQYF.

A note on this clone: Genes here carry mouse names. The sequenced fragment ends 1 residue before the CDR3 boundary, so the rest is inferred from the germline J gene. V is TRBV26 and J is TRBJ1-1; TRBD1 agrees at 7 bases. V gave up 2 bases and J gave up 5 bases; unmatched junction bases: 5. The CDR3 has 14 residues. The V gene's germline CDR1 is KGHPV and CDR2 FQNQEV (reference sequence). The sequenced part of the CDR3 DNA is TGTGCCAGCAGTCTGCGGGACAGAATTACAGAAGTCTTC. Its protein is CASSLRDRITEVF. The whole CDR3 is CASSLRDRITEVFF.